The rows below give T cell receptor beta chains drawn from one sample of a study of regulatory T cells in long-lasting Graves disease. A single record per CDR3 protein comes from TCRdb applying MiXCR to the multiplex PCR reads. The sample gives about 400,000 distinct CDR3 sequences, under 25% of which show up once; less than 25% is in the top ten. The starting material was peripheral blood mononuclear cells (PBMCs), obtained when the disease was refractory, from a patient treated with antithyroid drugs. The receptor set was obtained from a female donor with Graves disease. CDR3s include the opening cysteine and the closing phenylalanine or tryptophan. The D gene is left open where the match is weak. Size values are once, few and many counts, or a class for expanded clones, and some rows have none.

clone size	D gene	J gene	V gene	CDR3 protein	CDR3 DNA
many	-	TRBJ1-4	TRBV11-2	CASSQGTTTNEKLFF	TGTGCCAGCAGCCAAGGGACAACAACTAATGAAAAACTGTTTTTT
few	-	TRBJ1-2	TRBV6-1	CASSEAGEGYGYTF	TGTGCCAGCAGTGAAGCGGGGGAGGGCTATGGCTACACCTTC
many	-	TRBJ2-7	TRBV7-2	CASSLGANGLEQYF	TGTGCCAGCAGCTTAGGCGCAAATGGGCTCGAGCAGTACTTC
many	-	TRBJ1-1	TRBV6-1	CASIPVGHEAFF	TGTGCCAGCATACCCGTGGGCCATGAAGCTTTCTTT
few	TRBD1	TRBJ1-1	TRBV28	CASSHSDREGTEAFF	TGTGCCAGCAGCCATTCCGACAGGGAGGGCACTGAAGCTTTCTTT
many	-	TRBJ1-5	TRBV28	CASIEGYPLRSQPQHF	TGTGCCAGCATTGAGGGCTATCCCCTCCGAAGTCAGCCCCAGCATTTT
many	-	TRBJ1-2	TRBV29-1	CSVVYSNYGYTF	TGCAGCGTTGTGTACTCAAACTATGGCTACACCTTC
many	-	TRBJ2-7	TRBV6-5	CASSYSNIPYEQYF	TGTGCCAGCAGTTACTCAAACATTCCCTACGAGCAGTACTTC
-	-	TRBJ2-3	TRBV7-9	CASRQGPITDTQYF	TGTGCCAGCAGACAAGGTCCAATCACAGATACGCAGTATTTT
-	-	TRBJ2-7	TRBV29-1	CSVEDPAGGVYEQYF	TGCAGCGTTGAAGATCCCGCAGGGGGGGTATACGAGCAGTACTTC
many	-	TRBJ1-2	TRBV11-2	CASRPSVGGYTF	TGTGCCAGCAGACCTAGTGTTGGAGGCTACACCTTC
many	TRBD1	TRBJ1-2	TRBV5-6	CASSLAGQGAPYGYTF	TGTGCCAGCAGCTTGGCGGGACAGGGGGCCCCCTATGGCTACACCTTC
many	-	TRBJ1-1	TRBV30	CAWSQTETNTEAFF	TGTGCCTGGAGCCAGACAGAGACGAACACTGAAGCTTTCTTT
many	-	TRBJ2-5	TRBV12-3/TRBV12-4	CASSSPGQIQETQYF	TGTGCCAGCAGTTCGCCCGGACAGATTCAAGAGACCCAGTACTTC
many	-	TRBJ2-7	TRBV20-1	CSARLVYEQYF	TGCAGTGCTAGATTGGTTTACGAGCAGTACTTC
few	TRBD1	TRBJ1-5	TRBV10-3	CAISGSGEGALHQPQHF	TGTGCCATCAGTGGGTCGGGAGAGGGGGCGCTTCATCAGCCCCAGCATTTT
many	TRBD1	TRBJ2-7	TRBV27	CASSLIAGQGPNEQYF	TGTGCCAGCAGTTTAATCGCTGGACAGGGGCCGAACGAGCAGTACTTC
few	TRBD1	TRBJ1-1	TRBV7-3	CASINRGLGYNTEAFF	TGTGCCAGCATCAACAGGGGGCTCGGGTATAACACTGAAGCTTTCTTT
many	-	TRBJ2-7	TRBV20-1	CSASGTVVGSEQYF	TGCAGTGCTTCCGGGACTGTCGTCGGGAGCGAGCAGTACTTC
-	-	TRBJ1-5	TRBV27	CASDSQGNSNQPQHF	TGTGCCAGCGATAGTCAGGGAAATAGCAATCAGCCCCAGCATTTT
few	-	TRBJ2-2	TRBV7-7	CASSLGPGLSTGELFF	TGTGCTAGCAGCTTAGGTCCTGGGCTGAGTACCGGGGAGCTGTTTTTT
few	TRBD1	TRBJ2-5	TRBV19	CASSTGTASQETQYF	TGTGCCAGTAGTACCGGGACAGCTTCTCAAGAGACCCAGTACTTC
few	-	TRBJ2-5	TRBV14	CASSQRGWQQETQYF	TGTGCCAGCAGCCAACGGGGATGGCAGCAAGAGACCCAGTACTTC
few	-	TRBJ1-5	TRBV15	CATSRDFSPQHF	TGTGCCACCAGCAGAGATTTCAGTCCCCAGCATTTT
many	-	TRBJ2-5	TRBV12-3/TRBV12-4	CASSFGGKETQYF	TGTGCCAGCAGTTTCGGCGGAAAAGAGACCCAGTACTTC
few	TRBD1	TRBJ1-4	TRBV4-1	CASSPEGAGNEKLFF	TGCGCCAGCAGCCCCGAGGGGGCGGGAAACGAAAAACTGTTTTTT
many	TRBD1	TRBJ1-5	TRBV6-1	CASSDPTGTGKFRGNQPQHF	TGTGCCAGCAGTGACCCAACCGGGACAGGGAAATTTAGGGGCAATCAGCCCCAGCATTTT
few	-	TRBJ1-1	TRBV27	CASSLIDGMNTEAFF	TGTGCCAGCAGTTTAATCGATGGGATGAACACTGAAGCTTTCTTT
many	-	TRBJ2-7	TRBV6-1	CASRDLSSYEQYF	TGTGCCAGCAGGGATCTGAGCTCCTACGAGCAGTACTTC
-	-	TRBJ1-1	TRBV6-5	CASSYSRGGLEAFF	TGTGCCAGCAGTTACTCCAGGGGTGGTCTGGAAGCTTTCTTT
few	TRBD1	TRBJ1-2	TRBV30	CAWSAPPGAGGIYGYTF	TGTGCCTGGAGTGCACCCCCTGGGGCAGGGGGCATCTATGGCTACACCTTC
-	TRBD1	TRBJ2-7	TRBV25-1	CASSDPPRTGSYEQYF	TGTGCCAGCAGTGATCCCCCAAGGACAGGTTCCTACGAGCAGTACTTC
many	TRBD1	TRBJ2-7	TRBV11-2	CASGIGTGAYEQYF	TGTGCCAGCGGTATCGGGACAGGGGCCTACGAGCAGTACTTC
-	TRBD1	TRBJ1-1	TRBV12-3/TRBV12-4	CASSLRQGVTEAFF	TGTGCCAGCAGTCTAAGACAGGGGGTAACTGAAGCTTTCTTT
-	TRBD1	TRBJ2-5	TRBV10-3	CAISDRDRGQETQYF	TGTGCCATCAGTGACCGCGACAGGGGACAAGAGACCCAGTACTTC
many	TRBD1	TRBJ2-6	TRBV19	CASSGDRGRRGANVLTF	TGTGCCAGTAGTGGGGACAGGGGGCGCCGGGGGGCCAACGTCCTGACTTTC
-	-	TRBJ2-5	TRBV29-1	CSVRGRLQETQYF	TGCAGCGTTAGGGGGAGACTCCAAGAGACCCAGTACTTC
-	-	TRBJ2-1	TRBV6-1	CASRERPWGSSYNEQFF	TGTGCCAGCAGAGAGCGGCCCTGGGGAAGCTCCTACAATGAGCAGTTCTTC
many	-	TRBJ1-1	TRBV3-1	CASSQSYTEAFF	TGTGCCAGCAGCCAATCGTACACTGAAGCTTTCTTT
few	TRBD1	TRBJ1-2	TRBV30	CAWKRGPGGYGYTF	TGTGCCTGGAAGAGGGGGCCAGGGGGCTATGGCTACACCTTC
few	TRBD2	TRBJ2-7	TRBV6-5	CASSYKWTSGYTYEQYF	TGTGCCAGCAGTTACAAGTGGACTAGCGGTTATACCTACGAGCAGTACTTC